This T cell receptor beta chain is from a study of blood T cell repertoires in COVID-19. Study summary: PBMCs, B-cell-depleted T cells, or T cells were the source of the cDNA or gDNA that made up the material.

Sequencing was performed with immunoSEQ multiplex PCR; in TCRdb, only in-frame clones are kept and a portion is missing. The table records roughly 350,000 clones, approximately 90% of them present only once. With V trimmed by 5 bases and J by 10 bases, 7 bases remained unmatched. This CDR3 has 15 amino acids. The germline V gene has CDR1 SGHTA and CDR2 FQGNSA. This clone was seen a few times. What was sequenced was peripheral blood. This clonotype was obtained from a woman aged 18-35 years who had recovered from COVID-19. This chain connects TRBV7-2 to TRBJ1-6, with 11 bases lining up with TRBD1. CDR3 bases: TGTGCCAGCAGCACTCGGACAGGGGGCTCATCACCCCTCCACTTT. Translation: CASSTRTGGSSPLHF.